The 21 T cell receptor beta chains below come from one sample, sequenced in a study of T cells in narcolepsy listed by TCRdb under 2018. Library preparation was by the immunoSEQ multiplex PCR assay. TCRdb took this table from immuneACCESS and kept in-frame rearrangements with V and J called. Such tables lack part of the clones; where checked against another copy, unresolved V genes explain under half of the gap, and the rest is unexplained. The sample records fewer than 30,000 clones, roughly 85% of which are singletons. The ten largest clones capture approximately 1.3% of the sample. The sequencing sample was made of CD45RA- memory CD4+ T cells from PBMCs. Explained via the paper, the cell subset or site label denotes: memory T cells sorted ex vivo from peripheral blood. These receptors were taken from a human donor with narcolepsy.

The chain has TRBV29-1 and TRBJ1-1; D is unresolved. This CDR3 is 11 amino acids long. Germline assignment: CDR1 SQVTM and CDR2 ANQGSEA. The germline V and J ends were trimmed by 3 bases and 7 bases, with 9 bases remaining between them. The DNA for the CDR3 is TGCAGCGTTGACCGGGGATATGAAGCTTTCTTT. Protein: CSVDRGYEAFF.

This chain joins TRBV6-5 and TRBJ2-5, with a possible D match to TRBD1 (6 bases). Germline CDR1 reads MNHEY; CDR2 reads SVGAGI. The CDR3 totals 15 residues. With 8 bases removed from V and 3 bases from J, the gap between germline ends came to 19 bases. The CDR3 region is CASGPPDRFKETQYF. The CDR3 DNA reads as TGTGCCAGCGGACCCCCGGACAGATTTAAAGAGACCCAGTACTTC.

A few counts support this clone. The chain joins TRBV19 to TRBJ1-2, with 11 bases fitting TRBD1. V dropped 5 bases and J dropped 4; count of bases not matched to a gene: 3. Germline CDR1 reads LNHDA; CDR2 reads SQIVND (reference sequence). The CDR3 length is 14 residues. CDR3 sequence: CASSPDRGPYGYTF. The CDR3, as DNA: TGTGCCAGTAGTCCGGACAGGGGGCCCTATGGCTACACCTTC.

This sequence joins TRBV6-1 and TRBJ1-3, with a possible D match to TRBD1 (6 bases). The germline gives CDR1 MNHNS, CDR2 SASEGT. The V and J ends lost 2 bases and 0 bases respectively, with 8 bases between them. The CDR3 has 15 residues. In DNA, the CDR3 is TGTGCCAGCAGTGAAACGACAGGCTCTGGAAACACCATATATTTT. It codes for CASSETTGSGNTIYF.

The table lists this clone with a count of one. V gene TRBV19 combines with J gene TRBJ1-6; D remains ambiguous. The CDR3 is made up of 15 amino acids. The V gene's germline CDR1 is LNHDA and CDR2 SQIVND (reference sequence). V lost 10 bases and J lost 0, with 13 bases in between. CDR3 loop: CATAEGSSYNSPLHF. Written as DNA, the CDR3 is TGTGCCACCGCGGAGGGAAGCTCCTATAATTCACCCCTCCACTTT.

The chain has TRBV6-1 and TRBJ2-7; D perhaps matches TRBD2 (5 bases). CDR1 and CDR2 (germline): MNHNS, SASEGT. The CDR3 contains 16 residues. V lost 1 base, J lost 2 bases, and 15 bases lay in between. The CDR3 DNA reads TGTGCCAGCAGTGAAGATCGGCGTCCGAGGGCCTACGAGCAGTACTTC. Protein product: CASSEDRRPRAYEQYF.

J is TRBJ2-3 and V is TRBV19; D might be TRBD2 (6 bases). The germline CDR1 and CDR2 sequences are LNHDA and SQIVND (reference sequence). V was shortened by 3 bases and J by 5 bases, with 21 bases between the two germline ends. This CDR3 is built from 17 residues. DNA for the CDR3: TGTGCCAGTAGTATCGGAATAGCGGTACTGCGCGGAGATACGCAGTATTTT. Its protein is CASSIGIAVLRGDTQYF.

The genes are TRBV19 and TRBJ2-2; 11 positions match TRBD1. There are 17 residues in the CDR3. Losses at the gene ends were 5 bases for V and 2 bases for J; bases not matched to a gene: 7. CDR1 is LNHDA and CDR2 is SQIVND in the germline V gene (reference sequence). Here the CDR3 reads CASSPTRTGGNTGELFF. CDR3 coding DNA: TGTGCCAGTAGTCCTACCCGGACAGGGGGCAACACCGGGGAGCTGTTTTTT.

The chain is built from TRBV28 and TRBJ1-2; possibly TRBD1 for D (5 bases). The CDR3 is made up of 16 amino acids. Germline V gene lookup returns CDR1 MDHEN and CDR2 SYDVKM. Between the trimmed V and J ends, which lost 4 bases and 8 bases, there was a span of 23 bases. CDR3 region: CASSSGDSLLSGGYTF. In nucleotides, the CDR3 is TGTGCCAGCAGTTCGGGGGACTCACTCCTCTCGGGGGGCTACACCTTC.

This sequence joins TRBV29-1 and TRBJ2-7, with D perhaps matching TRBD1 (6 bases). This CDR3 region has 13 residues. Germline V gene sequence: CDR1 SQVTM, CDR2 ANQGSEA. The V end was cut by 6 bases, the J end by 3 bases, with 15 bases between. CDR3 DNA: TGCAGCGTACAGAGGGGGACCCTCTACGAGCAGTACTTC. Translated: CSVQRGTLYEQYF.

The V call is TRBV28, the J call TRBJ1-5, with D perhaps matching TRBD1 (5 bases). Germline V gene sequence: CDR1 MDHEN, CDR2 SYDVKM. V shed 2 bases and J shed 7 bases, with 15 bases lying between them. The CDR3 has 15 amino acids. CDR3 in DNA: TGTGCCAGCAGTTTAATTTTATTGGGGGGACAGCCCCAGCATTTT. Its protein product is CASSLILLGGQPQHF.

The CDR3: CATSRLSRDSDTPTNEKLFF. The CDR3 nucleotides are TGTGCCACCAGCAGGCTAAGTAGAGACTCGGACACACCAACTAATGAAAAACTGTTTTTT. This chain links TRBV15 with TRBJ1-4, with a tentative D call TRBD1 (5 bases). V was clipped by 3 bases and J by 0 bases, with 23 bases between them. Germline CDR1 and CDR2: LNHNV and YYDKDF (reference sequence). The length of the CDR3 is 20 residues.

The J gene is TRBJ1-2, the V gene TRBV6-4, with D possibly matching TRBD1 (5 bases). Trimming removed 4 bases from V and 3 bases from J, with 6 bases in between. Looked up from germline, CDR1 is MRHNA and CDR2 is SNTAGT. The CDR3 consists of 12 residues. Here the CDR3 reads CASSAGDYGYTF. The CDR3, as DNA: TGTGCCAGCAGTGCGGGGGACTATGGCTACACCTTC.

The rearrangement uses TRBV18 and TRBJ1-2; D gene uncertain. The CDR3 runs 13 residues. Trimming removed 1 base at V and 6 bases at J, with 9 bases between. Germline-derived CDR1 and CDR2 are KGHSH and LQKENI. The CDR3 here is CASSPLNRDGYTF. Written as DNA, the CDR3 is TGTGCCAGCTCACCACTGAACAGAGATGGCTACACCTTC.

The CDR3: CASSQEVGQGEKTQYF. CDR3 DNA: TGTGCCAGCAGCCAAGAGGTGGGACAGGGGGAAAAGACCCAGTACTTC. This chain links TRBV4-2 with TRBJ2-5; 11 bases match TRBD1. V was clipped by 0 bases and J by 6 bases; unmatched bases: 6. CDR3 length equals 16 residues. The germline V gene has CDR1 LGHNA and CDR2 YNFKEQ.

The J gene is TRBJ2-1, the V gene TRBV11-2; TRBD2 is a possible D gene (5 bases). With 5 bases removed from V and 4 bases from J, the gap between germline ends came to 9 bases. The CDR3 runs 13 residues. Germline loops: CDR1 SGHAT, CDR2 FQNNGV. The CDR3 DNA is TGTGCCAGCAGCCTTAGCGTTTACAATGAGCAGTTCTTC. Its translation: CASSLSVYNEQFF.

This chain uses TRBV7-9 with TRBJ1-4, with D perhaps TRBD1 (5 bases). V was pared by 5 bases and J by 8 bases, with 21 bases between. Germline lookup yields CDR1 SEHNR and CDR2 FQNEAQ (reference sequence). The CDR3 totals 16 residues. The CDR3 here is CASSPDVRVAGEKLFF. CDR3 in DNA: TGTGCCAGCAGCCCCGATGTCAGGGTCGCGGGAGAAAAACTGTTTTTT.

This clone was counted only a few times. The CDR3 sequence is CSVGGGFSSTDTQYF. The CDR3 DNA reads TGCAGCGTGGGGGGGGGTTTTTCTAGCACAGATACGCAGTATTTT. The rearrangement uses TRBV29-1 and TRBJ2-3; 7 bases fit TRBD2. Per germline, CDR1 SQVTM and CDR2 ANQGSEA. CDR3 length equals 15 residues. The trim removed 6 bases at V and 0 bases at J, leaving 9 bases unmatched.

The sample holds a few counts of this clone. DNA for the CDR3: TGTGCCAGCTCACAACCGGGGACTAGCGGGAACACCGGGGAGCTGTTTTTT. Translated, it gives CASSQPGTSGNTGELFF. The chain combines TRBV18 with TRBJ2-2, with TRBD2 matching 11 bases. Germline CDR1 reads KGHSH; CDR2 reads LQKENI. Germline trimming cut 4 bases from V and 1 base from J; bases unmatched to any gene: 5. The CDR3 is made up of 17 amino acids. The whole variable domain, filled in from reference TRBV18 and TRBJ2-2, reads NAGVMQNPRHLVRRRGQEARLRCSPMKGHSHVYWYRQLPEEGLKFMVYLQKENIIDESGMPKERFSAEFPKEGPSILRIQQVVRGDSAAYFCASSQPGTSGNTGELFFGEGSRLTVL.

The chain is built from TRBV10-3 and TRBJ1-2; TRBD1 agrees at 11 bases. The ends lost 5 bases at V and 8 bases at J; junction bases unmatched: 13. The CDR3 loop spans 16 amino acids. Germline V gene data show CDR1 as ENHRY and CDR2 as SYGVKD. CDR3 DNA: TGTGCCATCAGTTATGACCCGGGACAGGGGGAGGGAGGCTACACCTTC. It yields the protein CAISYDPGQGEGGYTF.

The chain uses TRBV20-1 and TRBJ2-1, with 7 bases lining up with TRBD2. With 7 bases clipped from V and 9 bases from J, the junction kept 6 bases outside the gene matches. CDR1 DFQATT and CDR2 SNEGSKA come from the germline V gene (reference sequence). The CDR3 totals 11 residues. The CDR3 loop is CSVGGGVEQFF. CDR3 sequence (DNA): TGCAGTGTGGGGGGAGGGGTTGAGCAGTTCTTC.